Sequencing of this TCR beta chain was carried out in a study of early T cells in non-severe SARS-CoV-2 infection. Study at large: Sequenced material consisted of bulk RNA (from unsorted whole blood), and chains were unpaired. Study-level findings and limits: VDJdb matching, biased toward anti-spike CD8 responses, missed private and CD4 specificities.

V lost 4 bases to trimming and J lost 4 bases, with 10 bases between them. CDR1 and CDR2 from the germline V gene are LGHDT and YNNKEL (reference sequence). The length of the CDR3 is 13 residues. Attached unique molecular identifiers marked individual cDNA molecules. Using its own MiXCR run on the 5' RACE reads, TCRdb lists one record per CDR3 protein. Of approximately 47,000 distinct CDR3 sequences in the sample, 6.2% were seen once. This clonotype has just a few counts. What it binds is unknown. The sequence came from an adult who was a healthcare worker with PCR-confirmed SARS-CoV-2 infection or an uninfected control (not recorded which). Sequenced material: whole blood, taken at baseline. The rearrangement joins TRBV3-1 to TRBJ1-1, with TRBD1 as a possible D gene (5 bases). The CDR3 loop is CASSLPGGTEAFF. CDR3 sequence (DNA): TGTGCCAGCAGCCTTCCGGGGGGCACTGAAGCTTTCTTT.